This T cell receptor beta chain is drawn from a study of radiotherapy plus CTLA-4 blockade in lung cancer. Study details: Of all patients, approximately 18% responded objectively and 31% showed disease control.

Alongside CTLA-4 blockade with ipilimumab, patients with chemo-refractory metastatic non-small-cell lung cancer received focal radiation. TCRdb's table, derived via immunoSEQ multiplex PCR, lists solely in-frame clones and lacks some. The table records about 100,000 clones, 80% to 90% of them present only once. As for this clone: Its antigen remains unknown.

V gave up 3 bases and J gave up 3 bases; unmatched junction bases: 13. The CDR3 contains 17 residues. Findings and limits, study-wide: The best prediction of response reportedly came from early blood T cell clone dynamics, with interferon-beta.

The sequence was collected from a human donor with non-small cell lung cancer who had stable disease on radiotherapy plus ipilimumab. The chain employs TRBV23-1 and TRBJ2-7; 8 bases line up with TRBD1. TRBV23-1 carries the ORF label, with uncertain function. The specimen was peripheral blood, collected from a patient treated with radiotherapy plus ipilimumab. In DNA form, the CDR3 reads TGCGCCAGCAGTCAGCACAGGACAGGGAGGATCCTCTACGAGCAGTACTTC. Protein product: CASSQHRTGRILYEQYF.